What follows describes a single TCR beta chain. Its antigen is unknown. With 60 Vbeta and 13 Jbeta primers, the PCR was carried out. Measured with immunoSEQ multiplex PCR; TCRdb has only the in-frame clones, and not every one. This table holds about 92,000 clones, 84% found once. This CDR3 is 13 amino acids long. V was pared by 7 bases and J by 4 bases, with 6 bases of the junction left unmatched. From germline, CDR1 is MNHEY and CDR2 SVGAGI. These data belong to a study of cytomegalovirus exposure and HLA in healthy donors. Broader study findings: A further, later analysis showed that HLA-associated TCR beta chains (compared with equally common others) were more clonally expanded. The study recorded about 150 TCR beta chains that were cytomegalovirus-associated. Some V segments could not be told apart, so they were left out, TRBV6-2 and TRBV6-3 among them. CMV serostatus was the only immune exposure information that was available.

The V gene is TRBV6-5, the J gene TRBJ1-1; 7 bases are a match to TRBD1. The source of this sequence is a woman aged 18-29 years in good health and CMV-seropositive. Sequencing used PBMCs. CDR3 DNA sequence: TGTGCCAGCATCCGTTCAGGGGGCACTGAAGCTTTCTTT. Amino acids: CASIRSGGTEAFF.